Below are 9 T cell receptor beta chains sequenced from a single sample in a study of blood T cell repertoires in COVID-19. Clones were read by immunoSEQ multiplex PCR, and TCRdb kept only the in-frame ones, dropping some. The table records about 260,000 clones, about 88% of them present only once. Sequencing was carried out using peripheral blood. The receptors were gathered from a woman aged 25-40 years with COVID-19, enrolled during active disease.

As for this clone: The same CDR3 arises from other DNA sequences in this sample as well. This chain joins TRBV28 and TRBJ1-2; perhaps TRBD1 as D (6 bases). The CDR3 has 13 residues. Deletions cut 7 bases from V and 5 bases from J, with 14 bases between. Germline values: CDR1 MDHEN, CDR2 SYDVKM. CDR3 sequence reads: CASTRDIGYGYTF. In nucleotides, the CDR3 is TGTGCCAGCACCAGGGACATTGGGTATGGCTACACCTTC.

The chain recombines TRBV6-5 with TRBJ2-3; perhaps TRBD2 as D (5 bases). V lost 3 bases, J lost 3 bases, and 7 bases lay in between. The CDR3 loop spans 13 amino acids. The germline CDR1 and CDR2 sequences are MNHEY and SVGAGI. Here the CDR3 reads CASSYTRTDTQYF. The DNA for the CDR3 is TGTGCCAGCAGTTATACTAGAACAGATACGCAGTATTTT.

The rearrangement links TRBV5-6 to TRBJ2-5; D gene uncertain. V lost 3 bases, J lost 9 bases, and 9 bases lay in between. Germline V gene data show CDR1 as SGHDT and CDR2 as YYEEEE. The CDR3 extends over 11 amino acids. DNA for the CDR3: TGTGCCAGCAGCTCGCGAAGTCCCCAGTACTTC. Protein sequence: CASSSRSPQYF.

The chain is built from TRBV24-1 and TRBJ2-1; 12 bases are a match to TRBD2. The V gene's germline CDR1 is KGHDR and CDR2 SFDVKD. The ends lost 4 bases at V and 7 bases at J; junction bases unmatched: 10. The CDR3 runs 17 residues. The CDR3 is CATSDPVTSGSSNEQFF. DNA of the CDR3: TGTGCCACCAGTGACCCTGTGACTAGCGGGAGTTCAAATGAGCAGTTCTTC.

CDR3 region: CASSEARGTGELFF. As DNA, the CDR3 is TGTGCCAGCAGCGAGGCCAGGGGCACCGGGGAGCTGTTTTTT. The genes are TRBV9 and TRBJ2-2; the D gene is possibly TRBD1 (6 bases). V lost 3 bases and J 4 bases, leaving 10 bases between the germline ends. The germline gives CDR1 SGDLS, CDR2 YYNGEE. The CDR3 spans 14 residues.

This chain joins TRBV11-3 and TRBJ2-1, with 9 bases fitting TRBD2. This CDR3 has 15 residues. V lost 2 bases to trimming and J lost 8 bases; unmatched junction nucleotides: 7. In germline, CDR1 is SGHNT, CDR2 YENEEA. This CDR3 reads CASSLRLAGFDEQFF. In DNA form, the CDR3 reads TGTGCCAGCAGCTTAAGGCTAGCGGGATTCGATGAGCAGTTCTTC.

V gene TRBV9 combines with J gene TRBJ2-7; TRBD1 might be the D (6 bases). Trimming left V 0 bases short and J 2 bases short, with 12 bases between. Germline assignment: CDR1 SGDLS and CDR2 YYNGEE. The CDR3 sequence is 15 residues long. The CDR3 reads CASSVGDGTTYEQYF. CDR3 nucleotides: TGTGCCAGCAGCGTAGGGGATGGGACAACCTACGAGCAGTACTTC. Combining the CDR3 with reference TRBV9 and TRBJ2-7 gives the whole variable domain DSGVTQTPKHLITATGQRVTLRCSPRSGDLSVYWYQQSLDQGLQFLIQYYNGEERAKGNILERFSAQQFPDLHSELNLSSLELGDSALYFCASSVGDGTTYEQYFGPGTRLTVT.

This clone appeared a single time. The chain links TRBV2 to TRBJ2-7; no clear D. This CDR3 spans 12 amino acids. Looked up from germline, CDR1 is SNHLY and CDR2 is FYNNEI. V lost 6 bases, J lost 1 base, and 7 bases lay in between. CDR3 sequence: CASSDRSYEQYF. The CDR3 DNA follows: TGTGCCAGCAGCGATAGATCCTACGAGCAGTACTTC.

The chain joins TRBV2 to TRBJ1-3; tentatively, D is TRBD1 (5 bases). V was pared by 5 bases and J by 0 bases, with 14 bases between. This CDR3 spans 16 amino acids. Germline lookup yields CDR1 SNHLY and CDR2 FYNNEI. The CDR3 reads CASSYDRTPSGNTIYF. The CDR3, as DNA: TGTGCCAGCAGTTACGACAGAACTCCCTCTGGAAACACCATATATTTT.